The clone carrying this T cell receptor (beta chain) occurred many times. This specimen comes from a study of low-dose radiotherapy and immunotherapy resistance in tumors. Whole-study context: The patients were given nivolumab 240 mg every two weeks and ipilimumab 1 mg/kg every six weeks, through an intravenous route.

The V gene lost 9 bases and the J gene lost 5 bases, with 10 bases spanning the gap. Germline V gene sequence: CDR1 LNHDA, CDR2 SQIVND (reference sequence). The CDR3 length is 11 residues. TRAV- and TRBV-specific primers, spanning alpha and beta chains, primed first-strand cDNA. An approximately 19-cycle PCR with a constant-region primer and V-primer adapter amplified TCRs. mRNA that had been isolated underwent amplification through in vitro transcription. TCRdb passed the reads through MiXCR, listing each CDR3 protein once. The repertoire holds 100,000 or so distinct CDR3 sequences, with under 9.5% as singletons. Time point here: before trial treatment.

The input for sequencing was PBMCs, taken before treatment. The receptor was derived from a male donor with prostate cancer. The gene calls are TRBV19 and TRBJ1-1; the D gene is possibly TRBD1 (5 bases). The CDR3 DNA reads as TGTGCCAGCTCCGGGGGGACTGAAGCTTTCTTT. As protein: CASSGGTEAFF.